A single sample gave rise to the 27 T cell receptor beta chains below, sequenced in a study of blood T cell repertoires in COVID-19. Method: immunoSEQ multiplex PCR; TCRdb's copy keeps in-frame clones and lacks some. The table shows 62,000 or so clones, with 80% to 90% occurring only once. Sequencing was carried out using peripheral blood. The receptors were gathered from a woman aged 55 to 70 with acute or convalescent COVID-19.

The genes are TRBV6-5 and TRBJ2-7; 11 bases are a match to TRBD1. The CDR3 is made up of 14 amino acids. Germline V gene lookup returns CDR1 MNHEY and CDR2 SVGAGI. The V gene end was trimmed by 7 bases and the J gene end by 2 bases; junction bases not matched to a gene: 4. This chain's CDR3 is CASNLDRGPYEQYF. The CDR3 bases are TGTGCCAGCAACTTGGACAGGGGGCCCTACGAGCAGTACTTC.

Only one count was recorded for this clone. V usage is TRBV28 and J usage is TRBJ1-2; TRBD1 is a possible D gene (5 bases). The CDR3 runs 13 residues. The germline V gene has CDR1 MDHEN and CDR2 SYDVKM. Trimming left V 6 bases short and J 8 bases short, with 16 bases between. The CDR3 coding sequence is TGTGCCAGCAGGGCGACAGCGGGCGGAGGCTACACCTTC. Translation gives CASRATAGGGYTF.

The chain couples TRBV7-6 to TRBJ2-7; 9 bases align to TRBD2. In germline, CDR1 is SGHVS, CDR2 FNYEAQ. V was pared by 5 bases and J by 4 bases, with 6 bases of the junction left unmatched. The CDR3 covers 14 residues. This CDR3 reads CASSPTSGVYEQYF. The CDR3, as DNA: TGTGCCAGCAGCCCGACTAGCGGAGTTTACGAGCAGTACTTC.

This chain joins TRBV28 and TRBJ1-4, with 8 bases aligning to TRBD1. The V gene's germline CDR1 is MDHEN and CDR2 SYDVKM. This CDR3 comprises 15 residues. V trimming: 5 bases; J trimming: 8 bases; junction bases outside the gene matches: 10. CDR3 coding DNA: TGTGCCAGCAGTACCGTCGGGACAGGTGGAGAAAAACTGTTTTTT. This sequence encodes CASSTVGTGGEKLFF.

The chain recombines TRBV19 with TRBJ2-7; TRBD1 agrees at 7 bases. Trimming removed 6 bases from V and 5 bases from J; junction bases left unmatched: 7. The CDR3 extends over 13 amino acids. Germline lookup yields CDR1 LNHDA and CDR2 SQIVND (reference sequence). The CDR3 loop reads CASRQTQGDEQYF. The CDR3 bases are TGTGCCAGTAGACAAACTCAGGGGGACGAGCAGTACTTC. Filled out from reference TRBV19 and TRBJ2-7, the complete variable domain reads DGGITQSPKYLFRKEGQNVTLSCEQNLNHDAMYWYRQDPGQGLRLIYYSQIVNDFQKGDIAEGYSVSREKKESFPLTVTSAQKNPTAFYLCASRQTQGDEQYFGPGTRLTVT.

This chain connects TRBV9 to TRBJ1-4, with 7 positions matching TRBD1. Per germline, CDR1 SGDLS and CDR2 YYNGEE. The CDR3 has 14 residues. V shed 4 bases and J 8 bases; nucleotides not matched to a gene: 8. In DNA, the CDR3 is TGTGCCAGCAGCCCTCGACAGGGAGGAGAAAAACTGTTTTTT. Protein: CASSPRQGGEKLFF.

J is TRBJ1-2 and V is TRBV29-1; 10 nucleotides agree with TRBD1. The J segment lost 7 bases and the V segment lost 5 bases, leaving 4 bases of the junction unmatched. This CDR3 spans 12 amino acids. Germline assignment: CDR1 SQVTM and CDR2 ANQGSEA. The CDR3 coding sequence is TGCAGCGTTCGACAGGGGGCGGCTGGCTACACCTTC. Translation: CSVRQGAAGYTF.

The chain has TRBV3-1 (or the pseudogene TRBV3-2) and TRBJ2-3; the match to TRBD2 covers 10 bases. Trimming cost V 7 bases and J 3 bases; bases outside gene matches: 4. The germline gives CDR1 LGHDT, CDR2 YNNKEL (reference sequence). The CDR3 has 14 amino acids. The CDR3 here is CASIPSGRTDTQYF. CDR3 bases: TGTGCCAGCATCCCTAGCGGGAGAACAGATACGCAGTATTTT.

This chain connects TRBV3-1 (or the pseudogene TRBV3-2) to TRBJ2-4; D is perhaps TRBD2 (7 bases). The V gene lost 3 bases and the J gene lost 0 bases, with 15 bases spanning the gap. CDR3 length: 17 amino acids. Per the germline V gene, CDR1 is LGHDT and CDR2 is YNNKEL (reference sequence). The chain's CDR3 is CASSQKGGALAKNIQYF. DNA for the CDR3: TGTGCCAGCAGCCAGAAGGGGGGGGCCCTAGCCAAAAACATTCAGTACTTC.

CDR3 in DNA: TGTGCCAGCAGCACCCGGGGGCGGGCGGGACTAGCGGGAGGGAGGTCCTACAATGAGCAGTTCTTC. Translation: CASSTRGRAGLAGGRSYNEQFF. V is TRBV7-8 and J is TRBJ2-1, with TRBD2 identical over 16 bases. Germline-derived CDR1 and CDR2 are SGHVS and FQNEAQ. This CDR3 is built from 22 residues. After removal of 5 bases from V and 1 base from J, the junction contained 17 bases not matched to a gene.

The chain has TRBV19 and TRBJ1-3, with a possible D match to TRBD1 (6 bases). Trimming stripped 7 bases from V and 0 bases from J, with 13 bases between. The CDR3 is 15 residues long. Germline assignment: CDR1 LNHDA and CDR2 SQIVND (reference sequence). The CDR3 sequence: CASTNRVNSGNTIYF. The CDR3 DNA is TGTGCCAGTACTAACAGGGTCAACTCTGGAAACACCATATATTTT.

The chain has TRBV10-1 and TRBJ1-2; 9 bases are shared with TRBD1. The CDR3 spans 17 residues. With 6 bases clipped from V and 5 bases from J, the junction kept 16 bases outside the gene matches. Germline assignment: CDR1 WNHNN and CDR2 SYGVQD (reference sequence). CDR3 loop: CASSEPGQGAVGYGYTF. In DNA form, the CDR3 reads TGCGCCAGCAGCGAACCGGGACAGGGAGCGGTTGGGTATGGCTACACCTTC.

DNA for the CDR3: TGTGCCAGTAGTAACCAGGGGGCTGGAGAAAAACTGTTTTTT. Protein sequence: CASSNQGAGEKLFF. The rearrangement links TRBV19 to TRBJ1-4, with 8 bases aligning to TRBD1. This CDR3 is 14 amino acids long. V was pared by 4 bases and J by 8 bases, with 6 bases of the junction left unmatched. The germline gives CDR1 LNHDA, CDR2 SQIVND (reference sequence). Full variable domain (missing parts from reference TRBV19 and TRBJ1-4): DGGITQSPKYLFRKEGQNVTLSCEQNLNHDAMYWYRQDPGQGLRLIYYSQIVNDFQKGDIAEGYSVSREKKESFPLTVTSAQKNPTAFYLCASSNQGAGEKLFFGSGTQLSVL.

The CDR3 sequence: CASSSSPGQINIQYF. The CDR3 coding sequence is TGTGCCAGCAGTTCATCGCCGGGACAGATAAACATTCAGTACTTC. The chain joins TRBV28 to TRBJ2-4; 7 bases align to TRBD1. The V gene's germline CDR1 is MDHEN and CDR2 SYDVKM. V lost 4 bases and J lost 6; bases outside the gene matches: 9. The CDR3 has 15 amino acids. The full variable domain, in which reference TRBV28 and TRBJ2-4 provide the parts outside the CDR3, is DVKVTQSSRYLVKRTGEKVFLECVQDMDHENMFWYRQDPGLGLRLIYFSYDVKMKEKGDIPEGYSVSREKKERFSLILESASTNQTSMYLCASSSSPGQINIQYFGAGTRLSVL.

The genes are TRBV7-2 and TRBJ1-5; a possible D gene is TRBD1 (6 bases). Germline CDR1 and CDR2: SGHTA and FQGNSA. CDR3 size: 15 residues. V dropped 1 base and J dropped 4 bases, with 11 bases sitting between them. The DNA of the CDR3 is TGTGCCAGCAGCTTAGTACCAGGACAGAATCAGCCCCAGCATTTT. This translates into CASSLVPGQNQPQHF.

This clone was observed once. The chain recombines TRBV7-9 with TRBJ2-2, with 9 positions matching TRBD2. The CDR3 consists of 17 residues. Trimming took 5 bases from V and 0 from J; bases not matched to a gene: 7. Germline CDR1 reads SEHNR; CDR2 reads FQNEAQ (reference sequence). Here the CDR3 reads CASSVLAGGSNTGELFF. In nucleotides, the CDR3 is TGTGCCAGCAGCGTCTTGGCGGGAGGGTCGAACACCGGGGAGCTGTTTTTT. Looking up the rest from reference TRBV7-9 and TRBJ2-2 gives the full variable domain: DTGVSQNPRHKITKRGQNVTFRCDPISEHNRLYWYRQTLGQGPEFLTYFQNEAQLEKSRLLSDRFSAERPKGSFSTLEIQRTEQGDSAMYLCASSVLAGGSNTGELFFGEGSRLTVL.

J is TRBJ2-7 and V is TRBV28, with 9 bases fitting TRBD1. The V gene end was trimmed by 5 bases and the J gene end by 7 bases; junction bases not matched to a gene: 12. CDR1 is MDHEN, CDR2 SYDVKM, per germline. The CDR3 spans 15 residues. The CDR3 DNA is TGTGCCAGCAGTGTACCGGGACAGGGTCCCGCTGAGCAGTACTTC. Its translation is CASSVPGQGPAEQYF.

The CDR3 coding sequence is TGTGCCAGCAGGGGGAGCTCCTACGAGCAGTACTTC. Amino acid sequence: CASRGSSYEQYF. V is TRBV2 and J is TRBJ2-7; D might be TRBD2 (5 bases). Trimming left V 6 bases short and J 0 bases short, with 6 bases between. The CDR3 spans 12 residues. Germline V gene lookup returns CDR1 SNHLY and CDR2 FYNNEI.

V usage is TRBV5-1 and J usage is TRBJ2-2; D gene unclear. Trimming shortened V by 0 bases and J by 2 bases, and 2 bases separated the two germline ends. The CDR3 loop spans 13 amino acids. Germline-derived CDR1 and CDR2 are SGHRS and YFSETQ. The CDR3 region has the DNA TGCGCCAGCAGCTTGGCTAACACCGGGGAGCTGTTTTTT. Protein sequence: CASSLANTGELFF.

V is TRBV6-5 and J is TRBJ1-5; TRBD1 agrees at 7 bases. CDR3 length: 15 residues. CDR1 MNHEY and CDR2 SVGAGI come from the germline V gene. V shed 5 bases and J 6 bases; nucleotides not matched to a gene: 10. The CDR3: CASSKRTGLGQPQHF. For the CDR3, the DNA is TGTGCCAGCAGTAAACGGACAGGATTGGGTCAGCCCCAGCATTTT.

The rearrangement uses TRBV2 and TRBJ1-2; D may be TRBD1 (5 bases). The germline gives CDR1 SNHLY, CDR2 FYNNEI. The CDR3 covers 13 residues. The ends were cut back, 1 base at V and 8 bases at J, with 11 bases in the middle. CDR3 sequence (DNA): TGTGCCAGCAGTGAAGGGGTAGGGGCCGGCTACACCTTC. This gives the protein CASSEGVGAGYTF. Looking up the rest from reference TRBV2 and TRBJ1-2 gives the full variable domain: EPEVTQTPSHQVTQMGQEVILRCVPISNHLYFYWYRQILGQKVEFLVSFYNNEISEKSEIFDDQFSVERPDGSNFTLKIRSTKLEDSAMYFCASSEGVGAGYTFGSGTRLTVV.

As DNA, the CDR3 is TGTGCCAGCAGCCTCGGACTAGCGGGAATGACAGATACGCAGTATTTT. Amino acid sequence: CASSLGLAGMTDTQYF. V and J are TRBV7-3 and TRBJ2-3; TRBD2 aligns across 12 bases. CDR3 length: 16 amino acids. The V and J ends lost 5 bases and 3 bases, in that order; junction bases with no gene match: 6. In germline, CDR1 is SGHTA, CDR2 FQGTGA.

This chain uses TRBV3-1 (or the pseudogene TRBV3-2) with TRBJ2-2; no reliable D call. This CDR3 has 15 amino acids. CDR1 is LGHDT, CDR2 YNNKEL, per germline (reference sequence). Trimming stripped 3 bases from V and 4 bases from J, with 12 bases between. The CDR3 region is CASSQIYSGTGELFF. DNA for the CDR3: TGTGCCAGCAGCCAGATCTATAGTGGCACCGGGGAGCTGTTTTTT.

The chain recombines TRBV5-1 with TRBJ2-3; TRBD1 is a possible D gene (5 bases). The germline V gene has CDR1 SGHRS and CDR2 YFSETQ. The CDR3 runs 16 residues. The germline V and J ends were trimmed by 0 bases and 1 base, with 12 bases remaining between them. As DNA, the CDR3 is TGCGCCAGCAGCTTGGGAATTGGACAAGGCACAGATACGCAGTATTTT. Translated, it gives CASSLGIGQGTDTQYF.

V gene TRBV6-5 combines with J gene TRBJ1-4, with a tentative D call TRBD1 (5 bases). Per the germline V gene, CDR1 is MNHEY and CDR2 is SVGAGI. This CDR3 spans 14 amino acids. With 6 bases removed from V and 2 bases from J, the gap between germline ends came to 10 bases. CDR3 in DNA: TGTGCCAGCAGGACAGTAGGGACTAATGAAAAACTGTTTTTT. Its protein is CASRTVGTNEKLFF.

This chain's CDR3 is CASSFGFGYTF. CDR3 DNA sequence: TGTGCCAGCAGTTTCGGGTTTGGCTACACCTTC. The chain has TRBV12-3 or TRBV12-4 and TRBJ1-2; D remains ambiguous. CDR3 size: 11 residues. The V end lost 3 bases, the J end lost 7 bases, and 6 bases lay between the germline ends.

V gene TRBV10-2 combines with J gene TRBJ2-7, with D possibly being TRBD1 (6 bases). CDR3 length equals 14 residues. CDR1 is WSHSY, CDR2 SAAADI, per germline. The V end lost 8 bases, the J end lost 6 bases, and 20 bases lay between the germline ends. The CDR3 DNA follows: TGCGCCAGCCGCCGGGACACCAACGTAGGCGAGCAGTACTTC. Its translation is CASRRDTNVGEQYF.